The text below deals with one T cell receptor (beta chain). The data were taken from a study of blood T cell repertoires in COVID-19. V was clipped by 6 bases and J by 9 bases, with 11 bases between them. Germline lookup yields CDR1 DFQATT and CDR2 SNEGSKA (reference sequence). The CDR3 covers 11 residues. Clones were sequenced by immunoSEQ multiplex PCR, and TCRdb holds only the in-frame ones, with some missing. The sample has tens of thousands of clones, approximately 80% seen once; the top ten hold less than 15%. This TCR derives from a human donor in a cohort sampled during active COVID-19. The V and J genes are TRBV20-1 and TRBJ2-2; D might be TRBD2 (5 bases). The sample comprised peripheral blood. CDR3 DNA: TGCAGTGCCGCCGGGGTCCGGGAGCTGTTTTTT. Amino acids: CSAAGVRELFF.